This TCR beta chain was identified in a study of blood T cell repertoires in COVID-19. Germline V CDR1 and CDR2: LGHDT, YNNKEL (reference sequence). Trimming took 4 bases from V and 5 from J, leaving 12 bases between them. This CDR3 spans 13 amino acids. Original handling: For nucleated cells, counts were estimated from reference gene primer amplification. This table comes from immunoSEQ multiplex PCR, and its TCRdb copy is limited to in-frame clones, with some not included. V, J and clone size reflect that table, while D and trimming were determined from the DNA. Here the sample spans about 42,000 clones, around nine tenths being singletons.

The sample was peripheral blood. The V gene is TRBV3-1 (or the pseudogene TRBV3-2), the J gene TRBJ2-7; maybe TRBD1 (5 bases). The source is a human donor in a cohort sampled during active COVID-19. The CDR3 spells CASSLIQGNEQYF. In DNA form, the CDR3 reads TGTGCCAGCAGCCTTATTCAGGGAAACGAGCAGTACTTC.